The 21 T cell receptor beta chains listed next were all sequenced from one sample in a study of T cell responses to AZD1222 COVID-19 vaccine (dated by TCRdb to the early 2020s). In light of the paper, this sample's time point label describes: baseline before first vaccination. Libraries were prepared through the immunoSEQ multiplex PCR assay. TCRdb stores this immuneACCESS table with in-frame sequences only. Part of the clones is absent; in the studies checked, under half of the shortfall reflects unresolved V genes, and no reason is known for the rest. This sample comprises approximately 160,000 clones, approximately 90% of them detected only once. In total, the top ten clones hold less than 3% of the sample. This sample comprised peripheral blood, obtained on day 0 of AZD1222 vaccination. The receptor source for this set is an adult in good health.

This clone was seen a single time. The rearrangement uses TRBV10-3 and TRBJ1-1; D unclear. Germline V gene data show CDR1 as ENHRY and CDR2 as SYGVKD. The CDR3 consists of 14 residues. The ends were cut back, 4 bases at V and 1 base at J, with 10 bases in the middle. The DNA of the CDR3 is TGTGCCATCAGTGTGGACCGGACGAACACTGAAGCTTTCTTT. Translated, it gives CAISVDRTNTEAFF.

This chain connects TRBV28 to TRBJ1-2, with D perhaps matching TRBD1 (5 bases). V was shortened by 5 bases and J by 1 base, with 14 bases between the two germline ends. The V gene's germline CDR1 is MDHEN and CDR2 SYDVKM. The CDR3 is made up of 15 amino acids. CDR3 coding DNA: TGTGCCAGCAGTCCCCCGCTGGGGGGTAACTATGGCTACACCTTC. It codes for CASSPPLGGNYGYTF.

This chain links TRBV7-8 with TRBJ1-2; TRBD1 matches 10 bases. This CDR3 has 15 residues. Trimming removed 4 bases from V and 2 bases from J; junction bases left unmatched: 4. CDR1 and CDR2 (germline): SGHVS, FQNEAQ. The CDR3 nucleotides are TGTGCCAGCAGCTCCAGGACAGGGGGGAACTATGGCTACACCTTC. Translating gives CASSSRTGGNYGYTF.

The chain combines TRBV27 with TRBJ1-2, with D maybe TRBD1 (6 bases). V gave up 8 bases and J gave up 0 bases, with 13 bases separating them. CDR1 MNHEY and CDR2 SMNVEV come from the germline V gene (reference sequence). CDR3 size: 14 residues. The DNA of the CDR3 is TGTGCCAGCGGGAGACAGGCAGCTAACTATGGCTACACCTTC. As protein: CASGRQAANYGYTF.

As DNA, the CDR3 is TGTGCCAGCAGCGTAGGGGTGGTAGCCTACAATGAGCAGTTCTTC. Protein sequence: CASSVGVVAYNEQFF. The J gene is TRBJ2-1, the V gene TRBV9; D gene ambiguous. Looked up from germline, CDR1 is SGDLS and CDR2 is YYNGEE. Trimming pared 0 bases from V and 2 bases from J, leaving 9 bases between. There are 15 residues in the CDR3.

This clone was recorded once. The chain couples TRBV6-5 to TRBJ1-1; 11 bases are a match to TRBD1. The germline gives CDR1 MNHEY, CDR2 SVGAGI. The V gene end was trimmed by 10 bases and the J gene end by 11 bases; junction bases not matched to a gene: 15. This CDR3 has 14 residues. The CDR3 nucleotides are TGTGCCACCTCGGTGGGGACAGGGGGATCTCGGGCTTTCTTT. Translation gives CATSVGTGGSRAFF.

J is TRBJ2-1 and V is TRBV5-1; the match to TRBD2 covers 9 bases. J was trimmed by 5 bases and V by 0 bases; bases with no gene match: 3. Germline loops: CDR1 SGHRS, CDR2 YFSETQ. CDR3 size: 15 residues. For the CDR3, the DNA is TGCGCCAGCAGCTTGGTAGCGGGGGTTAACAATGAGCAGTTCTTC. This gives the protein CASSLVAGVNNEQFF.

The genes are TRBV6-4 and TRBJ1-6; 8 nucleotides match TRBD1. V lost 3 bases to trimming and J lost 10 bases; unmatched junction nucleotides: 2. CDR3 size: 13 residues. Germline CDR1 and CDR2: MRHNA and SNTAGT. CDR3 bases: TGTGCCAGCAGTGAAGACAGGGGCTCACCCCTCCACTTT. It codes for CASSEDRGSPLHF.

The gene calls are TRBV18 and TRBJ1-4; tentative D call: TRBD1 (6 bases). CDR1 is KGHSH, CDR2 LQKENI, per germline. The CDR3 loop spans 15 amino acids. Trimming removed 3 bases at V and 0 bases at J, with 8 bases between. The CDR3 DNA reads TGTGCCAGCTCACCCAACAGGGCAACTAATGAAAAACTGTTTTTT. Its translation: CASSPNRATNEKLFF.

The chain has TRBV2 and TRBJ2-7; TRBD2 matches at 9 bases. Per the germline V gene, CDR1 is SNHLY and CDR2 is FYNNEI. The CDR3 is 12 amino acids. The junction had 6 bases not matched to a gene; V was cut back by 8 bases and J by 7 bases. The CDR3 is CASQGLAWEQYF. CDR3 in DNA: TGTGCCAGCCAGGGACTAGCCTGGGAGCAGTACTTC.

The V call is TRBV29-1, the J call TRBJ1-6; 8 bases are shared with TRBD1. In germline, CDR1 is SQVTM, CDR2 ANQGSEA. After removal of 5 bases from V and 9 bases from J, the junction contained 6 bases not matched to a gene. This CDR3 is 13 amino acids long. The CDR3 loop is CSVQGAPGSPLHF. CDR3 in DNA: TGCAGCGTTCAGGGGGCGCCGGGTTCACCCCTCCACTTT.

The chain links TRBV20-1 to TRBJ1-1, with D maybe TRBD1 (6 bases). The germline V gene has CDR1 DFQATT and CDR2 SNEGSKA (reference sequence). The CDR3 extends over 11 amino acids. V was shortened by 6 bases and J by 4 bases, with 9 bases between the two germline ends. The CDR3 spells CSALQGTEAFF. In DNA, the CDR3 is TGCAGTGCCTTACAGGGCACTGAAGCTTTCTTT.

This clone appeared a single time. V gene TRBV12-3 or TRBV12-4 combines with J gene TRBJ2-2, with TRBD1 as a possible D gene (5 bases). CDR3 length: 13 residues. Trimming cost V 3 bases and J 4 bases, with 6 bases left between them. The CDR3 DNA reads as TGTGCCAGCAGTTTGGGGCTCACCGGGGAGCTGTTTTTT. Its protein is CASSLGLTGELFF.

V and J are TRBV20-1 and TRBJ1-1; D remains unclear. The V gene lost 8 bases and the J gene lost 6 bases, with 13 bases spanning the gap. This CDR3 is 11 amino acids long. Germline V gene data show CDR1 as DFQATT and CDR2 as SNEGSKA (reference sequence). This chain's CDR3 is CSPSNGAEAFF. DNA of the CDR3: TGCAGTCCCTCTAACGGGGCTGAAGCTTTCTTT.

With regard to this clone: A much more abundant neighbour one base away suggests this may be a read error. The chain carries TRBV2 and TRBJ1-1; 7 nucleotides line up with TRBD1. Trimming removed 5 bases from V and 1 base from J; junction bases left unmatched: 1. Germline lookup yields CDR1 SNHLY and CDR2 FYNNEI. CDR3 length: 13 residues. This chain's CDR3 is CASSRDRNTEAFF. CDR3 nucleotides: TGTGCCAGCAGTAGGGACAGGAACACTGAAGCTTTCTTT. The whole variable domain, filled in from reference TRBV2 and TRBJ1-1, reads EPEVTQTPSHQVTQMGQEVILRCVPISNHLYFYWYRQILGQKVEFLVSFYNNEISEKSEIFDDQFSVERPDGSNFTLKIRSTKLEDSAMYFCASSRDRNTEAFFGQGTRLTVV.

In this sample, this clone turned up once. The V and J genes are TRBV6-5 and TRBJ2-1; 7 bases map to TRBD1. The CDR3 extends over 12 amino acids. V lost 2 bases to trimming and J lost 10 bases; unmatched junction nucleotides: 2. Per germline, CDR1 MNHEY and CDR2 SVGAGI. In DNA form, the CDR3 reads TGTGCCAGCAGTTACCCAGGGGGAGAGCAGTTCTTC. It specifies CASSYPGGEQFF.

The chain employs TRBV9 and TRBJ2-1; 7 bases are a match to TRBD2. This CDR3 region has 16 residues. J lost 2 bases, V lost 0 bases, and 5 bases had no gene match. Germline CDR1 and CDR2: SGDLS and YYNGEE. The DNA of the CDR3 is TGTGCCAGCAGCGTAGCGGCCGGGGGGACCTACAATGAGCAGTTCTTC. Amino acids: CASSVAAGGTYNEQFF.

The J gene is TRBJ2-1, the V gene TRBV5-4; the D gene is possibly TRBD2 (5 bases). The CDR3 consists of 12 residues. The V gene's germline CDR1 is SGHNT and CDR2 YYREEE (reference sequence). The V end lost 2 bases, the J end lost 9 bases, and 9 bases lay between the germline ends. The CDR3 nucleotides read TGTGCCAGCAGCTTCGGTGGAGGTGAGCAGTTCTTC. Translated: CASSFGGGEQFF.

The chain has TRBV6-1 and TRBJ2-1, with TRBD2 identical over 8 bases. V lost 3 bases, J lost 4 bases, and 2 bases stayed unmatched. CDR3 length: 14 residues. Germline CDR1 reads MNHNS; CDR2 reads SASEGT. The CDR3 loop is CASSDAGGYNEQFF. The DNA of the CDR3 is TGTGCCAGCAGTGACGCGGGGGGATACAATGAGCAGTTCTTC.

This chain connects TRBV7-2 to TRBJ2-2; tentative D call: TRBD2 (6 bases). This CDR3 has 15 amino acids. Per germline, CDR1 SGHTA and CDR2 FQGNSA. V was shortened by 1 base and J by 5 bases, with 11 bases between the two germline ends. The CDR3 loop is CASSLVGGGTGELFF. The CDR3 nucleotides read TGTGCCAGCAGCTTAGTGGGAGGAGGGACCGGGGAGCTGTTTTTT.

This rearrangement joins TRBV19 to TRBJ2-1; 10 bases line up with TRBD1. The J segment lost 5 bases and the V segment lost 4 bases, leaving 14 bases of the junction unmatched. Germline V CDR1 and CDR2: LNHDA, SQIVND (reference sequence). The CDR3 runs to 18 residues. Here the CDR3 DNA reads TGTGCCAGTAGTACTCTACATCGGACAGGGGGAGCTGACAATGAGCAGTTCTTC. Its protein is CASSTLHRTGGADNEQFF.